This is a list of T cell receptor beta chains from one sample in a study of PD-L1 blockade in urothelial cancer. Here immunoSEQ multiplex PCR was the method, and the copy in TCRdb shows in-frame clones only, minus some. The repertoire holds about 23,000 clones, with approximately 90% as singletons. The sample in question was PBMCs, obtained around atezolizumab (anti-PD-L1) treatment. The receptors shown here come from a woman aged 55-69 years with urothelial cancer. CDR3s include the opening cysteine and the closing phenylalanine or tryptophan. The D gene is left open where the match is weak. Not every row has a clone size; where given, it reads once, few, many or a size class.

>TRBV5-4|TRBD2|NA|TRBJ2-7
CASSRTGTSYSYEQYF
TGTGCCAGCAGCCGGACCGGGACTAGTTATTCCTACGAGCAGTACTTC
>TRBV5-1|NA|NA|TRBJ1-1
CASSVTGGAEAFF
TGCGCCAGCAGCGTGACGGGAGGAGCTGAAGCTTTCTTT
>TRBV4-1|TRBD1|NA|TRBJ1-1
CASSQAPGQRYEAFF
TGCGCCAGCAGCCAAGCGCCGGGACAGCGTTATGAAGCTTTCTTT
>TRBV4-3|NA|once|TRBJ1-2
CASSPGHGPLYGYTF
TGCGCCAGCAGCCCGGGACATGGACCTCTCTATGGCTACACCTTC
>TRBV27|TRBD2|NA|TRBJ2-7
CASRQGGGGTGEQYF
TGTGCCAGCAGACAAGGCGGGGGGGGAACAGGCGAGCAGTACTTC
>TRBV19|TRBD1|NA|TRBJ2-5
CASSISTGQMPETQYF
TGTGCCAGTAGTATATCTACGGGACAGATGCCAGAGACCCAGTACTTC
>TRBV6-1|TRBD1|NA|TRBJ1-5
CASSGTVDQPQHF
TGTGCCAGCAGCGGGACAGTCGATCAGCCCCAGCATTTT
>TRBV15|NA|NA|TRBJ1-2
CATSRGAYYGYTF
TGTGCCACCAGCAGGGGGGCGTACTATGGCTACACCTTC
>TRBV27|NA|NA|TRBJ2-1
CASRPYRLSYNEQFF
TGTGCCAGCAGGCCCTACCGCCTCTCCTACAATGAGCAGTTCTTC
>TRBV4-3|NA|NA|TRBJ2-7
CASSQGATRLQGYEQYF
TGCGCCAGCAGCCAGGGAGCGACAAGACTACAAGGCTACGAGCAGTACTTC